The 27 T cell receptor beta chains listed next were all sequenced from one sample in a study of T cells after yellow fever vaccination (dated by TCRdb to the late 2010s). Libraries were prepared through 5' RACE. The instrument was an Illumina HiSeq 2500. Starting from the raw public reads, TCRdb applied fastp trimming at Q25, assembled clones with MiXCR and retained in-frame beta chains. Entries are consolidated by CDR3 protein sequence, retaining the most common genes and DNA. A total of a few hundred thousand distinct CDR3 sequences appear in this sample, about 7% of them only once. The top ten clones comprise approximately 0.85% of the sample. The treatment or condition label, read with the paper, signifies: live attenuated yellow fever vaccine strain. Sample: CD4+ T cells sorted from PBMCs, taken 15 days after the yellow fever booster vaccination. The receptors originated from a man aged 25 to 40 who received the YFV17D yellow fever vaccine.

This clonotype was seen only a few times. The chain recombines TRBV20-1 with TRBJ2-7; D unclear. Trimming took off 4 bases at V and 1 base at J, with 5 bases between the two ends. CDR1 DFQATT and CDR2 SNEGSKA come from the germline V gene (reference sequence). This CDR3 has 11 amino acids. The CDR3 DNA reads as TGCAGTGCTATTGAATCCTACGAGCAGTACTTC. Translating it yields CSAIESYEQYF.

This clonotype occurred many times. CDR3 sequence reads: CASSSHTGDGGRYTF. The CDR3 bases are TGTGCCAGCAGCTCCCATACAGGAGACGGTGGACGCTACACCTTC. The chain couples TRBV7-8 to TRBJ1-2; D is possibly TRBD1 (5 bases). CDR1 and CDR2 from the germline V gene are SGHVS and FQNEAQ. Trimming took 4 bases from V and 9 from J, leaving 21 bases between them. This CDR3 has 15 residues.

The table lists this clonotype with a few counts. V usage is TRBV27 and J usage is TRBJ2-7; 7 bases fit TRBD1. This CDR3 comprises 15 residues. Germline V CDR1 and CDR2: MNHEY, SMNVEV (reference sequence). Trimming cost V 9 bases and J 0 bases; bases outside gene matches: 11. CDR3 in DNA: TGTGCCAGTCGGCCCGACAGGGCGAGCTCCTACGAGCAGTACTTC. Translating gives CASRPDRASSYEQYF.

This chain joins TRBV2 and TRBJ2-7; perhaps TRBD1 as D (6 bases). Per the germline V gene, CDR1 is SNHLY and CDR2 is FYNNEI. The CDR3 contains 13 residues. V lost 8 bases and J lost 4, with 15 bases in between. The CDR3 loop is CASEQGTRYEQYF. The CDR3 DNA is TGTGCCAGCGAACAGGGCACTAGATACGAGCAGTACTTC.

The rearrangement links TRBV7-3 to TRBJ2-3; 7 bases are a match to TRBD1. The CDR3 totals 15 residues. Germline V gene sequence: CDR1 SGHTA, CDR2 FQGTGA. The V segment lost 5 bases and the J segment 2 bases; nucleotides outside the gene matches: 7. The DNA of the CDR3 is TGTGCCAGCAGCCAGGGACAGACAAACACAGATACGCAGTATTTT. Translated: CASSQGQTNTDTQYF. Together with reference TRBV7-3 and TRBJ2-3, the CDR3 gives the full variable domain: GAGVSQTPSNKVTEKGKYVELRCDPISGHTALYWYRQSLGQGPEFLIYFQGTGAADDSGLPNDRFFAVRPEGSVSTLKIQRTERGDSAVYLCASSQGQTNTDTQYFGPGTRLTVL.

This clonotype appeared many times. The chain employs TRBV29-1 and TRBJ2-3; TRBD1 matches 10 bases. V shed 5 bases, J shed 0 bases, and the junction held 5 bases outside the gene matches. Germline V gene sequence: CDR1 SQVTM, CDR2 ANQGSEA. The CDR3 has 15 residues. For the CDR3, the DNA is TGCAGCGTTCGGCGGACAGGGGGAAGCACAGATACGCAGTATTTT. Amino acid sequence: CSVRRTGGSTDTQYF.

This clonotype was observed a handful of times. CDR3 DNA sequence: TGCAGTGCTAGAAGAAGCGGGAGCGTAAGGTCCTACAATGAGCAGTTCTTC. Protein product: CSARRSGSVRSYNEQFF. This chain uses TRBV20-1 with TRBJ2-1; 8 bases map to TRBD2. Trimming removed 2 bases from V and 1 base from J; junction bases left unmatched: 10. This CDR3 contains 17 residues. Germline-derived CDR1 and CDR2 are DFQATT and SNEGSKA (reference sequence).

This clonotype was seen ten or more times. The chain is built from TRBV28 and TRBJ2-1; TRBD1 might be the D (6 bases). This CDR3 has 18 residues. Germline V gene lookup returns CDR1 MDHEN and CDR2 SYDVKM. Deletions cut 4 bases from V and 2 bases from J, with 21 bases between. The CDR3 reads CASSSILALTGPYNEQFF. The CDR3 DNA sequence: TGTGCCAGCAGTTCCATCCTGGCCCTCACAGGGCCCTACAATGAGCAGTTCTTC.

The V call is TRBV7-2, the J call TRBJ1-6; D gene uncertain. This CDR3 comprises 12 residues. The germline CDR1 and CDR2 sequences are SGHTA and FQGNSA. Trimming shortened V by 5 bases and J by 5 bases, and 4 bases separated the two germline ends. DNA for the CDR3: TGTGCCAGCAGCCCGGATAATTCACCCCTCCACTTT. Amino acid sequence: CASSPDNSPLHF.

This clonotype was picked up many times. V gene TRBV7-2 combines with J gene TRBJ1-1; D uncertain. V lost 6 bases, J lost 3 bases, and 11 bases lay in between. CDR1 is SGHTA, CDR2 FQGNSA, per germline. The CDR3 is made up of 13 amino acids. CDR3 DNA sequence: TGTGCCAGCAGAACCGTTCAGGACACTGAAGCTTTCTTT. This sequence encodes CASRTVQDTEAFF.

This clonotype has a count of ten or more. The J gene is TRBJ1-2, the V gene TRBV5-1; D call uncertain. This CDR3 region has 13 residues. The V gene lost 1 base and the J gene lost 3 bases, with 7 bases spanning the gap. Per the germline V gene, CDR1 is SGHRS and CDR2 is YFSETQ. CDR3 sequence reads: CASSLTGDYGYTF. The CDR3, as DNA: TGCGCCAGCAGCTTGACCGGGGACTATGGCTACACCTTC. Complete variable domain (other parts from reference TRBV5-1 and TRBJ1-2): KAGVTQTPRYLIKTRGQQVTLSCSPISGHRSVSWYQQTPGQGLQFLFEYFSETQRNKGNFPGRFSGRQFSNSRSEMNVSTLELGDSALYLCASSLTGDYGYTFGSGTRLTVV.

This clonotype has just a few counts. The V gene is TRBV7-9, the J gene TRBJ2-1, with D possibly being TRBD1 (5 bases). V gave up 5 bases and J gave up 10 bases, with 15 bases separating them. Germline CDR1 and CDR2: SEHNR and FQNEAQ (reference sequence). CDR3 length: 13 amino acids. CDR3 amino acids: CASSPLTGREQFF. The CDR3 nucleotides are TGTGCCAGCAGCCCCCTCACAGGACGCGAGCAGTTCTTC.

This clonotype was seen a handful of times. The genes are TRBV5-1 and TRBJ2-1; 12 nucleotides line up with TRBD2. With 4 bases clipped from V and 4 bases from J, the junction kept 9 bases outside the gene matches. Per germline, CDR1 SGHRS and CDR2 YFSETQ. This CDR3 has 17 amino acids. The CDR3 spells CASSTQLAGGGYNEQFF. Written as DNA, the CDR3 is TGCGCCAGCAGCACCCAACTAGCGGGAGGTGGATACAATGAGCAGTTCTTC.

The chain links TRBV19 to TRBJ2-4; D ambiguous. The CDR3 is 13 residues long. The germline V gene has CDR1 LNHDA and CDR2 SQIVND (reference sequence). This CDR3 reads CASSGPDKNIQYF. The CDR3, as DNA: TGTGCGTCCTCAGGCCCAGACAAAAACATTCAGTACTTC.

The gene calls are TRBV30 and TRBJ1-2; the match to TRBD1 covers 7 bases. CDR3 size: 14 residues. The junction had 8 bases not matched to a gene; V was cut back by 4 bases and J by 3 bases. CDR1 and CDR2 from the germline V gene are GTSNPN and SVGIG (reference sequence). In DNA form, the CDR3 reads TGTGCCTGGAATAAGGGGGCTTTAGACTATGGCTACACCTTC. Encoded protein: CAWNKGALDYGYTF.

This clonotype showed up just a few times. This chain connects TRBV7-9 to TRBJ2-7; no clear D. Trimming stripped 5 bases from V and 7 bases from J, with 6 bases between. The CDR3 has 10 amino acids. The germline gives CDR1 SEHNR, CDR2 FQNEAQ (reference sequence). CDR3 in DNA: TGTGCCAGCAGCCCCGTTGAGCAGTACTTC. It yields the protein CASSPVEQYF. Full variable domain (remainder filled in from reference TRBV7-9 and TRBJ2-7): DTGVSQNPRHKITKRGQNVTFRCDPISEHNRLYWYRQTLGQGPEFLTYFQNEAQLEKSRLLSDRFSAERPKGSFSTLEIQRTEQGDSAMYLCASSPVEQYFGPGTRLTVT.

The sample holds a few counts of this clonotype. The V and J genes are TRBV12-3 or TRBV12-4 and TRBJ2-3; TRBD2 agrees at 10 bases. The CDR3 spans 12 residues. V was pared by 2 bases and J by 11 bases, with 1 base of the junction left unmatched. The CDR3 sequence: CASSLLAGVQYF. The CDR3 bases are TGTGCCAGCAGTTTACTAGCGGGGGTGCAGTATTTT.

CDR3 region: CASREGLGNQPQHF. The CDR3 nucleotides are TGTGCCAGCAGGGAGGGTTTGGGCAATCAGCCCCAGCATTTT. V usage is TRBV6-2 or TRBV6-3 and J usage is TRBJ1-5; D not resolved. Germline loops: CDR1 MNHEY, CDR2 SVGEGT. The length of the CDR3 is 14 residues. The V end lost 6 bases, the J end lost 2 bases, and 11 bases lay between the germline ends.

V gene TRBV4-3 combines with J gene TRBJ2-1; 11 bases line up with TRBD2. This CDR3 comprises 13 residues. Per germline, CDR1 LGHNA and CDR2 YSLEER. The J segment lost 8 bases and the V segment lost 5 bases, leaving 2 bases of the junction unmatched. CDR3 DNA sequence: TGCGCCAGCAGCGGGACTAGCGGCCATGAGCAGTTCTTC. Amino acids: CASSGTSGHEQFF.

This clonotype was picked up a small number of times. The chain is built from TRBV5-1 and TRBJ1-2; D is ambiguous. Trimming removed 5 bases at V and 6 bases at J, with 11 bases between. This CDR3 is 12 amino acids long. Germline CDR1 reads SGHRS; CDR2 reads YFSETQ. As DNA, the CDR3 is TGCGCCAGCAGGCCCGGGTCGGATGGCTACACCTTC. Protein sequence: CASRPGSDGYTF.

In this sample, this clonotype turned up a few times. The V gene is TRBV20-1, the J gene TRBJ2-7; D gene uncertain. CDR3 length: 11 amino acids. V was pared by 6 bases and J by 7 bases, with 13 bases between. The V gene's germline CDR1 is DFQATT and CDR2 SNEGSKA (reference sequence). For the CDR3, the DNA is TGCAGTGCCCCACGGCGACGAGAGCAGTACTTC. This sequence encodes CSAPRRREQYF.

This clonotype was picked up many times. The chain couples TRBV12-3 or TRBV12-4 to TRBJ2-7, with a weak D call TRBD2 (5 bases). CDR3 size: 12 residues. Trimming pared 4 bases from V and 7 bases from J, leaving 11 bases between. CDR3 protein: CASSSSPGEQYF. DNA of the CDR3: TGTGCCAGCAGTTCTTCTCCGGGGGAGCAGTACTTC.

This clonotype has a count of ten or more. The chain is built from TRBV5-1 and TRBJ1-2; a weak D match, TRBD1 (6 bases). Germline CDR1 and CDR2: SGHRS and YFSETQ. Trimming took 9 bases from V and 7 from J, leaving 22 bases between them. This CDR3 has 14 residues. CDR3 nucleotides: TGCGCCACCAAAATGGGGGCAGGGCCCTTTGGCTACACCTTC. This translates into CATKMGAGPFGYTF.

This clonotype has ten or more counts. The rearrangement links TRBV11-2 to TRBJ1-4; the D gene is possibly TRBD1 (5 bases). CDR1 is SGHAT, CDR2 FQNNGV, per germline. V was trimmed by 0 bases and J by 4 bases, leaving 18 bases between them. The CDR3 consists of 18 residues. CDR3 sequence reads: CASSLEAGGWGSNEKLFF. CDR3 coding DNA: TGTGCCAGCAGCTTAGAGGCTGGGGGGTGGGGAAGTAATGAAAAACTGTTTTTT. Filled out from reference TRBV11-2 and TRBJ1-4, the complete variable domain reads EAGVAQSPRYKIIEKRQSVAFWCNPISGHATLYWYQQILGQGPKLLIQFQNNGVVDDSQLPKDRFSAERLKGVDSTLKIQPAKLEDSAVYLCASSLEAGGWGSNEKLFFGSGTQLSVL.

There are a few counts of this clonotype. The V and J genes are TRBV6-1 and TRBJ2-6, with unresolved D. In germline, CDR1 is MNHNS, CDR2 SASEGT. V was clipped by 6 bases and J by 0 bases, with 9 bases between them. This CDR3 has 15 residues. In nucleotides, the CDR3 is TGTGCCAGCAGCCGAGTTTTCTCTGGGGCCAACGTCCTGACTTTC. Residues: CASSRVFSGANVLTF.

CDR3 coding DNA: TGCAGTGCTACTCCACGGATTTCGCGGGTCAGAAGCGGGAAAAACTACGAGCAGTACTTC. It yields the protein CSATPRISRVRSGKNYEQYF. The chain combines TRBV20-1 with TRBJ2-7; TRBD2 matches 7 bases. CDR3 length: 20 residues. The ends lost 4 bases at V and 3 bases at J; junction bases unmatched: 27. Germline CDR1 is DFQATT and CDR2 is SNEGSKA (reference sequence).

This clonotype was picked up a small number of times. This chain uses TRBV7-2 with TRBJ2-1; a possible D gene is TRBD1 (6 bases). The CDR3 runs 16 residues. Germline loops: CDR1 SGHTA, CDR2 FQGNSA. The V and J ends lost 1 base and 7 bases respectively, with 17 bases between them. The CDR3 DNA reads TGTGCCAGCAGCTTAGTAGTAGCCAGGGGACAAAATGAGCAGTTCTTC. Translated: CASSLVVARGQNEQFF. The variable domain in full, completed from reference TRBV7-2 and TRBJ2-1, reads GAGVSQSPSNKVTEKGKDVELRCDPISGHTALYWYRQSLGQGLEFLIYFQGNSAPDKSGLPSDRFSAERTGGSVSTLTIQRTQQEDSAVYLCASSLVVARGQNEQFFGPGTRLTVL.